The next 30 T cell receptor beta chains were all read from a single sample in a study of monozygotic twins with inflammatory bowel disease (dated by TCRdb to between 2018 and 2020). The library was built by means of 5' RACE. The sequencing machine was an Illumina HiSeq 2500. TCRdb reprocessed the reads; each CDR3 protein sequence makes one entry, and DNA is unavailable. The record for this sample contains under 350,000 distinct CDR3 sequences. The ten largest clones capture 5.6% of the sample. What was sequenced was blood. These receptors were taken from a human donor with ulcerative colitis or Crohn's disease, or a healthy co-twin of an affected twin (not recorded which).

The genes are TRBV27 and TRBJ2-1; there is no DNA to check the TCRdb D call of TRBD2. The CDR3 runs to 19 residues. Looked up from germline, CDR1 is MNHEY and CDR2 is SMNVEV (reference sequence). CDR3 amino acids: CASSFSFGMGTVYGNEQFF.

V and J are TRBV6-2 or TRBV6-3 and TRBJ2-2. The CDR3 runs to 15 residues. Per the germline V gene, CDR1 is MNHEY and CDR2 is SVGEGT. The CDR3 region is CASSYVRSDTGELFF.

The chain joins TRBV10-3 to TRBJ1-2; TCRdb outputs TRBD1, but without DNA this stays unchecked. This CDR3 has 12 residues. Germline CDR1 reads ENHRY; CDR2 reads SYGVKD. CDR3 protein: CAIRDQGYGYTF.

The chain is built from TRBV6-5 and TRBJ1-1; absent DNA, TCRdb's TRBD1 call cannot be checked. The germline gives CDR1 MNHEY, CDR2 SVGAGI. The CDR3 has 15 residues. The CDR3 region is CASSTAPGSWTEAFF.

The rearrangement joins TRBV11-2 to TRBJ2-1; the TRBD2 assignment by TCRdb is unverifiable without DNA. The CDR3 runs to 21 residues. Germline CDR1 SGHAT, CDR2 FQNNGV. The CDR3 region is CASSSSRLAGGRRALDNEQFF.

The chain couples TRBV7-2 to TRBJ2-1. The germline gives CDR1 SGHTA, CDR2 FQGNSA. This CDR3 has 15 residues. Here the CDR3 reads CASRRPDPNYNEQFF.

The chain has TRBV7-3 and TRBJ2-3. Germline values: CDR1 SGHTA, CDR2 FQGTGA. This CDR3 contains 13 residues. CDR3 protein: CASSQSSSDTQYF.

The chain joins TRBV7-2 to TRBJ1-6; TCRdb proposes TRBD1, but this gene call is untestable without DNA. This CDR3 is built from 14 residues. CDR1 and CDR2 (germline): SGHTA, FQGNSA. The CDR3 spells CASSLSDRSSPLHF. The full variable domain, rest sourced from reference TRBV7-2 and TRBJ1-6, is GAGVSQSPSNKVTEKGKDVELRCDPISGHTALYWYRQSLGQGLEFLIYFQGNSAPDKSGLPSDRFSAERTGGSVSTLTIQRTQQEDSAVYLCASSLSDRSSPLHFGNGTRLTVT.

This sequence joins TRBV5-1 and TRBJ1-4; as DNA is missing, the TRBD1 call by TCRdb cannot be tested. This CDR3 has 15 amino acids. Per the germline V gene, CDR1 is SGHRS and CDR2 is YFSETQ. The CDR3 reads CASSTTGTDNEKLFF.

The gene calls are TRBV9 and TRBJ2-3; TCRdb gives TRBD2 as the D gene, but with no DNA this cannot be confirmed. The CDR3 totals 15 residues. In germline, CDR1 is SGDLS, CDR2 YYNGEE. The CDR3 sequence is CASSASLAARDTQYF.

This chain connects TRBV12-3 or TRBV12-4 to TRBJ2-1; TCRdb gives TRBD1 as the D gene, but with no DNA this cannot be confirmed. This CDR3 region has 14 residues. This chain's CDR3 is CASRVSGAGGEQFF.

The chain employs TRBV11-3 and TRBJ2-1; TCRdb's D call, TRBD2, is unchecked because there is no DNA. From germline, CDR1 is SGHNT and CDR2 YENEEA. The CDR3 consists of 15 residues. CDR3: CASSQGTSGQGEQFF.

The V and J genes are TRBV11-2 and TRBJ2-4; the TCRdb D gene call, TRBD1, has no DNA to confirm it. The CDR3 length is 18 residues. The germline V gene encodes CDR1 SGHAT and CDR2 FQNNGV. This CDR3 reads CASSLVPGVLLGKNIQYF.

The J gene is TRBJ2-5, the V gene TRBV12-3 or TRBV12-4; the D call of TRBD2 rests on TCRdb alone, since no DNA is present to check it. There are 18 residues in the CDR3. This CDR3 is CASSSRLAGSHGQETQYF.

The chain joins TRBV5-1 to TRBJ2-1. This CDR3 has 14 amino acids. From germline, CDR1 is SGHRS and CDR2 YFSETQ. This chain's CDR3 is CASSHRSLANEQFF.

This chain links TRBV18 with TRBJ2-7. This CDR3 is 15 amino acids long. Germline CDR1 is KGHSH and CDR2 is LQKENI. CDR3: CASSPMGVGAYEQYF.

V is TRBV7-9 and J is TRBJ1-2. The CDR3 has 14 amino acids. The germline CDR1 and CDR2 sequences are SEHNR and FQNEAQ (reference sequence). The CDR3 sequence is CASSSPTRKEGYTF.

The genes are TRBV6-1 and TRBJ1-6; TCRdb's D gene call, TRBD1, goes unchecked for lack of DNA. Germline V gives CDR1 MNHNS, CDR2 SASEGT. CDR3 length: 15 residues. The chain's CDR3 is CASSARAGGGSPLHF.

The genes are TRBV7-8 and TRBJ2-7; the TCRdb call, TRBD1, lacks DNA for checking. Per the germline V gene, CDR1 is SGHVS and CDR2 is FQNEAQ. The CDR3 runs 15 residues. The CDR3 region is CASSSGTGVSDEQYF.

The rearrangement joins TRBV12-3 or TRBV12-4 to TRBJ1-1; TCRdb's D call, TRBD1, is unchecked because there is no DNA. CDR3 length: 14 residues. This chain's CDR3 is CASSYGGQNTEAFF.

The chain uses TRBV7-2 and TRBJ2-6. Per the germline V gene, CDR1 is SGHTA and CDR2 is FQGNSA. The CDR3 covers 16 residues. The CDR3 spells CASSLGHNSGANVLTF.

The chain recombines TRBV29-1 with TRBJ2-7; TCRdb designates TRBD1, a call that cannot be tested without DNA. The CDR3 extends over 13 amino acids. Germline values: CDR1 SQVTM, CDR2 ANQGSEA. The CDR3 region is CSVERSRGYEQYF.

The genes are TRBV24-1 and TRBJ1-5. The CDR3 is made up of 15 amino acids. Germline lookup yields CDR1 KGHDR and CDR2 SFDVKD. This chain's CDR3 is CATSLRDSSNQPQHF.

The chain joins TRBV30 to TRBJ2-3. The germline V gene has CDR1 GTSNPN and CDR2 SVGIG (reference sequence). CDR3 length: 15 amino acids. The CDR3 reads CAWRPQGASTDTQYF.

V usage is TRBV6-1 and J usage is TRBJ1-4; no DNA is available, so the TRBD1 call from TCRdb remains unchecked. Germline lookup yields CDR1 MNHNS and CDR2 SASEGT. CDR3 length: 17 residues. The CDR3 sequence is CASSTLPGQGNNEKLFF.

J is TRBJ2-1 and V is TRBV4-3; TCRdb reports TRBD2, a call that lacks DNA to check it against. Germline CDR1 LGHNA, CDR2 YSLEER. The CDR3 runs to 17 residues. CDR3: CASSQAGGLAGVNEQFF.

V usage is TRBV5-4 and J usage is TRBJ1-1. Germline-derived CDR1 and CDR2 are SGHNT and YYREEE (reference sequence). This CDR3 spans 13 amino acids. The CDR3 sequence is CASSLELNTEAFF.

The chain joins TRBV5-1 to TRBJ2-2; TCRdb's D gene call, TRBD2, goes unchecked for lack of DNA. CDR1 and CDR2 from the germline V gene are SGHRS and YFSETQ. The CDR3 sequence is 15 residues long. The CDR3 sequence is CASSSGITNTGELFF.

The CDR3 sequence is CARSFSGARGEKLFF. The V gene is TRBV5-5, the J gene TRBJ1-4. The CDR3 extends over 15 amino acids. CDR1 and CDR2 from the germline V gene are SGHKS and YYEKEE (reference sequence).

The chain carries TRBV4-3 and TRBJ2-7; TCRdb names TRBD1, which stays unverified in the absence of DNA. CDR1 is LGHNA, CDR2 YSLEER, per germline. The CDR3 covers 15 residues. The CDR3 reads CASSQSSAGGSEQYF.